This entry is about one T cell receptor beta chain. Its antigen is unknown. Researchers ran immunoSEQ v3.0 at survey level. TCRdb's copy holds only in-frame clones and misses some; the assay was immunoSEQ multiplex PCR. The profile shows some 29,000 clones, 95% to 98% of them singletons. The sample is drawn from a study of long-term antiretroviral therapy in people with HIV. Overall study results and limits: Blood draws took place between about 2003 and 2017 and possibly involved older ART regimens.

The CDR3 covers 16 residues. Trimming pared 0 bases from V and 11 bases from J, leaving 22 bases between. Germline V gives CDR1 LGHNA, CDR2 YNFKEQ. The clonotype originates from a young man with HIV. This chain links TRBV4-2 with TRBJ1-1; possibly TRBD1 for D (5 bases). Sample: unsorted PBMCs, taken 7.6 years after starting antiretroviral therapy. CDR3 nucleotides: TGTGCCAGCAGCCAAGATGGGGACCTGGGGAGAGGGAAGGCTTTCTTT. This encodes CASSQDGDLGRGKAFF.